This T cell receptor (beta chain) was sequenced in a study of T-cell reconstitution after alpha-beta-depleted transplantation in children. This clonotype was counted ten times or more. During its preparation, the TCRbeta library received unique molecular identifiers. One entry per CDR3 protein, called by TCRdb with MiXCR from the PCR reads. The sample has some 440,000 distinct CDR3 sequences; about 17% are singletons. This CDR3 region has 11 residues. Germline V lookup: CDR1 MNHEY, CDR2 SVGEGT. Trimming took off 7 bases at V and 8 bases at J, with 11 bases between the two ends. The specimen comprised PBMCs, mostly from graft donor cells, sampled 360 days after TCRalphabeta/CD19-depleted stem cell transplant. The TCR sequence derives from a boy younger than two who had a stem cell transplant for Wiskott-Aldrich syndrome, so the T cells may come from the graft donor. The chain employs TRBV6-2 or TRBV6-3 and TRBJ2-5; no clear D gene. CDR3 protein: CASTQGGTQYF. The CDR3 DNA sequence: TGTGCCAGCACCCAAGGCGGCACCCAGTACTTC.